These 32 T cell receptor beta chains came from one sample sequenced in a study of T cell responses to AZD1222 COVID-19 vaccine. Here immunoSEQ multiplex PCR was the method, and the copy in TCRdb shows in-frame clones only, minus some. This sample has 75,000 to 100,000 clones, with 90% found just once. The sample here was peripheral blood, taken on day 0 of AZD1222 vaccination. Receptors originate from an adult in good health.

The DNA for the CDR3 is TGTGCCAGCAGCGTAGGCGGAAGGGACAGGTATCCGACTGGGGCCAACGTCCTGACTTTC. It codes for CASSVGGRDRYPTGANVLTF. The genes are TRBV9 and TRBJ2-6; 8 nucleotides match TRBD1. The ends lost 0 bases at V and 2 bases at J; junction bases unmatched: 13. Germline CDR1 and CDR2: SGDLS and YYNGEE. There are 20 residues in the CDR3.

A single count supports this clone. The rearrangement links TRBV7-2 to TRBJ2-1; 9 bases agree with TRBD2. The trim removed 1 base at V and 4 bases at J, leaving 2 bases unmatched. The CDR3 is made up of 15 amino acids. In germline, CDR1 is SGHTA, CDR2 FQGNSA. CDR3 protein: CASSLGAGGYNEQFF. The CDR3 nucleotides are TGTGCCAGCAGCTTAGGAGCGGGAGGTTACAATGAGCAGTTCTTC.

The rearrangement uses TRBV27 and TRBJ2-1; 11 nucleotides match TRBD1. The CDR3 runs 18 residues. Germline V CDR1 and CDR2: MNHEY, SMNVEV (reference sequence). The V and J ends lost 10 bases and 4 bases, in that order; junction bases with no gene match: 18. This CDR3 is CATGTGGRLADRYNEQFF. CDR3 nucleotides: TGTGCCACCGGGACAGGGGGAAGGCTAGCGGACCGGTACAATGAGCAGTTCTTC.

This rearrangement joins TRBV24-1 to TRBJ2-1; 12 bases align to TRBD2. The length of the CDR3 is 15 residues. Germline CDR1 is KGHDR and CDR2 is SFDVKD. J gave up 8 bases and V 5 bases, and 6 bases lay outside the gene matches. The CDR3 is CATSGSSGRVYEQFF. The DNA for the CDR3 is TGTGCCACCAGTGGTTCTAGCGGGAGGGTATATGAGCAGTTCTTC.

The CDR3 protein is CASSVSWTGGYEQYF. CDR3 DNA: TGTGCCAGCAGCGTTAGCTGGACAGGGGGCTACGAGCAGTACTTC. The V call is TRBV9, the J call TRBJ2-7; 10 bases fit TRBD1. V shed 2 bases, J shed 3 bases, and the junction held 5 bases outside the gene matches. Germline V gene data show CDR1 as SGDLS and CDR2 as YYNGEE. This CDR3 is built from 15 residues.

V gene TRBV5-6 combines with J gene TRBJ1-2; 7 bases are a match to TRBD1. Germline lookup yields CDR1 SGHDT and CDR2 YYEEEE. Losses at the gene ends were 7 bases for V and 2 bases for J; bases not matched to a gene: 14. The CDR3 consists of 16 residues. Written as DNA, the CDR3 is TGTGCCAGCGGCGCTTCCCCGGGACAGAGAAACTATGGCTACACCTTC. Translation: CASGASPGQRNYGYTF.

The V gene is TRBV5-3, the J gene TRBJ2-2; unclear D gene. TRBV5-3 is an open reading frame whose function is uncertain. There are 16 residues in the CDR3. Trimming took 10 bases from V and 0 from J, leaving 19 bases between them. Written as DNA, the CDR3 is TGTGCCCATAGTTGGGGTTTGCGTGCGAACACCGGGGAGCTGTTTTTT. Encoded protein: CAHSWGLRANTGELFF.

This CDR3 reads CASSLWPQNEAFF. In DNA form, the CDR3 reads TGTGCCAGCAGCTTATGGCCCCAAAATGAAGCTTTCTTT. This rearrangement joins TRBV7-3 to TRBJ1-1; no definite D call. Deletions cut 2 bases from V and 7 bases from J, with 11 bases between. Germline CDR1 is SGHTA and CDR2 is FQGTGA. The CDR3 has 13 residues.

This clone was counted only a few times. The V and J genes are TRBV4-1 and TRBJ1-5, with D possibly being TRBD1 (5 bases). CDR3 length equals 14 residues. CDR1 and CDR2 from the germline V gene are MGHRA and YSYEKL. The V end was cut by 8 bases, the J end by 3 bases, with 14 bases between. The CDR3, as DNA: TGCGCCAGCTGGTCGGGGGTAAACAATCAGCCCCAGCATTTT. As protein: CASWSGVNNQPQHF.

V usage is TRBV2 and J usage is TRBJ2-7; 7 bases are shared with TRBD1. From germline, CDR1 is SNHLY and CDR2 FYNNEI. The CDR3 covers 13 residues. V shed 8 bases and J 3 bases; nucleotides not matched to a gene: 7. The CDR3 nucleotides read TGTGCCAGCGGGATCGACAGGGTCTACGAGCAGTACTTC. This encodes CASGIDRVYEQYF.

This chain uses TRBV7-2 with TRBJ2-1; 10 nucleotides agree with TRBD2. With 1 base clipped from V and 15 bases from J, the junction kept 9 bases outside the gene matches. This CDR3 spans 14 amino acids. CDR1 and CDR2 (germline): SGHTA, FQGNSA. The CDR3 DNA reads TGTGCCAGCAGCTTAGTGGGTAGCGGGAGGCGTCTGTTCTTC. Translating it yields CASSLVGSGRRLFF.

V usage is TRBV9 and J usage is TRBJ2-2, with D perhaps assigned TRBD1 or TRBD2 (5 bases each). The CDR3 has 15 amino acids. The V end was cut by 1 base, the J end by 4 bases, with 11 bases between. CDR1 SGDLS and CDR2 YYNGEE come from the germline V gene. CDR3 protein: CASSVWGSGTGELFF. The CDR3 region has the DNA TGTGCCAGCAGCGTATGGGGGTCCGGCACCGGGGAGCTGTTTTTT.

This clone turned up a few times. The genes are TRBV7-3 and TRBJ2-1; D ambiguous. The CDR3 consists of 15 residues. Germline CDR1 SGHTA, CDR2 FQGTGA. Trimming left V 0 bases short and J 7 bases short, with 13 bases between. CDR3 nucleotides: TGTGCCAGCAGCTTAACGTCGAATTCAAGAAATGAGCAGTTCTTC. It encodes CASSLTSNSRNEQFF.

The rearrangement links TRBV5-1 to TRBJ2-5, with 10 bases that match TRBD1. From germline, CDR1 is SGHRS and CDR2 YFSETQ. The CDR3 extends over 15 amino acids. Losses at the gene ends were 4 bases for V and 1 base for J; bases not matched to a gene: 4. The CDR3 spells CASSRGQGLQETQYF. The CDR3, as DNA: TGCGCCAGCAGCAGGGGACAGGGGCTCCAAGAGACCCAGTACTTC.

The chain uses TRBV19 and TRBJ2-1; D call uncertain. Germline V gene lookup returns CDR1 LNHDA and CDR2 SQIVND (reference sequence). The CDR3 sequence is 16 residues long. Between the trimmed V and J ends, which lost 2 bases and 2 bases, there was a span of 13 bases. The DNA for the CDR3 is TGTGCCAGTAGTATATCGGGTCGATCCCCCTACAATGAGCAGTTCTTC. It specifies CASSISGRSPYNEQFF.

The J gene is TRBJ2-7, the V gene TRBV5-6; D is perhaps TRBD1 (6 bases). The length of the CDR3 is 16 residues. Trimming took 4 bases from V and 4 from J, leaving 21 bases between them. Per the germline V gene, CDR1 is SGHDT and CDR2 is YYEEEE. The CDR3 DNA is TGTGCCAGCAGCCACGCGGCGCAGGGGCGCCGATACGAGCAGTACTTC. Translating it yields CASSHAAQGRRYEQYF.

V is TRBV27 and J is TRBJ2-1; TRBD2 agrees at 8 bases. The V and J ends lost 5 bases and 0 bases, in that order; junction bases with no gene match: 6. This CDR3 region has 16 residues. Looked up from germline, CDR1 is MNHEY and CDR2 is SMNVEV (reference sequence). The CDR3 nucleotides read TGTGCCAGCAGTCTTAGCGGGATCTCCTCCTACAATGAGCAGTTCTTC. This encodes CASSLSGISSYNEQFF.

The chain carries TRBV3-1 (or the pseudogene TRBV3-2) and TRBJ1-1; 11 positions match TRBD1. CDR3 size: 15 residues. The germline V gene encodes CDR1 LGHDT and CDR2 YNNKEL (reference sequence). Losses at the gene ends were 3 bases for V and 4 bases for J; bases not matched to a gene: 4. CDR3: CASSHAGTGGTEAFF. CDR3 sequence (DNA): TGTGCCAGCAGCCATGCCGGGACAGGGGGCACTGAAGCTTTCTTT.

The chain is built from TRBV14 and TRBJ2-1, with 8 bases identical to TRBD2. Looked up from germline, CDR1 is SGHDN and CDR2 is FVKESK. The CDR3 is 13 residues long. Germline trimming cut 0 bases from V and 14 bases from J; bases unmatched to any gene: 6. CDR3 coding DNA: TGTGCCAGCAGCCAAGAAAGGGCGGGAGGAAAGTTCTTC. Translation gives CASSQERAGGKFF.

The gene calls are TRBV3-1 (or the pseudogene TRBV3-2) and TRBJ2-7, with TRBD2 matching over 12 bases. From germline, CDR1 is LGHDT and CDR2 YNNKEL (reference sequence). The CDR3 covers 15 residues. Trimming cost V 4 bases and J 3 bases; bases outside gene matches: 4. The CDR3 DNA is TGTGCCAGCAGCCTCGGACTAGCGGGAAGCTACGAGCAGTACTTC. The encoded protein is CASSLGLAGSYEQYF.

The CDR3 loop reads CASSRWTGGDEQYF. In DNA form, the CDR3 reads TGTGCCAGCAGCCGATGGACAGGGGGCGACGAGCAGTACTTC. The chain is built from TRBV14 and TRBJ2-7; 11 nucleotides align to TRBD1. The CDR3 consists of 14 residues. Unmatched junction bases numbered 4, after V lost 4 bases and J lost 5 bases. Germline V gene sequence: CDR1 SGHDN, CDR2 FVKESK.

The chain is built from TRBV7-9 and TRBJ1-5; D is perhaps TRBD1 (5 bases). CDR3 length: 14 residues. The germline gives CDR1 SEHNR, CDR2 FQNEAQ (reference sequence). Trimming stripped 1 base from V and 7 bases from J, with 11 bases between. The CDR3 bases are TGTGCCAGCAGCTTAGGCCAGGGAGACCAGCCCCAGCATTTT. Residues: CASSLGQGDQPQHF.

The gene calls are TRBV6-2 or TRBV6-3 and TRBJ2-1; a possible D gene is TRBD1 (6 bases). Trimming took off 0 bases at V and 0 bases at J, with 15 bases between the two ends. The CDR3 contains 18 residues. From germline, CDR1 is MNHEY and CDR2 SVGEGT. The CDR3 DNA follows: TGTGCCAGCAGTTACTCGTTTTTCGGACAGAGCTCCTACAATGAGCAGTTCTTC. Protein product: CASSYSFFGQSSYNEQFF.

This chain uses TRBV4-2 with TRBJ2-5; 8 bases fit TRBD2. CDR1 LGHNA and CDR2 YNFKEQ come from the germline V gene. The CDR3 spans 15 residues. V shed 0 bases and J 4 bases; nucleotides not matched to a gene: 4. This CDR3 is CASSQDPGGGETQYF. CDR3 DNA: TGTGCCAGCAGCCAAGACCCCGGGGGGGGAGAGACCCAGTACTTC.

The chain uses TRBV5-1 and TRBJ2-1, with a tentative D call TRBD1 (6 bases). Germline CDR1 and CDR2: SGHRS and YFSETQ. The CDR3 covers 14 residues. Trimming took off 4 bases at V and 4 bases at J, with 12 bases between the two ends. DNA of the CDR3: TGCGCCAGCAGCACAGGGTCTACTTACAATGAGCAGTTCTTC. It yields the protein CASSTGSTYNEQFF.

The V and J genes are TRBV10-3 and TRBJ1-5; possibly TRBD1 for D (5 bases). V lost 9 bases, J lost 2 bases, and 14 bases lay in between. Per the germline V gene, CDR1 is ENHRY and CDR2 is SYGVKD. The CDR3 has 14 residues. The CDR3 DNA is TGTGCCATTTCCAGGGAAGGGGGCAATCAGCCCCAGCATTTT. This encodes CAISREGGNQPQHF.

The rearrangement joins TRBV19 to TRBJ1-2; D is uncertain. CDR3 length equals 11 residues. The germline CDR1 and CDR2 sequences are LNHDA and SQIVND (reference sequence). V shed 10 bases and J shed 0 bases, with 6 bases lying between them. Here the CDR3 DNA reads TGTGCCACAGGAGCTAACTATGGCTACACCTTC. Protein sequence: CATGANYGYTF.

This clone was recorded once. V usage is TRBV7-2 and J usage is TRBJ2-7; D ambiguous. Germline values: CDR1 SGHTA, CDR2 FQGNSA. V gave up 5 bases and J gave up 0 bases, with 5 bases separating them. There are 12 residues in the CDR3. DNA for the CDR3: TGTGCCAGCAGCCAGAGCTCCTACGAGCAGTACTTC. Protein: CASSQSSYEQYF.

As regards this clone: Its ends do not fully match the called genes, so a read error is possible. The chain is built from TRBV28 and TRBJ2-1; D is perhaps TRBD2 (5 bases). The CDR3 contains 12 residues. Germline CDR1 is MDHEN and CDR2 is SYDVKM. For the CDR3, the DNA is TGTGCCAGCAGCTCCCTTGGGGAGAAAAAAATCTTC. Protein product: CASSSLGEKKIF.

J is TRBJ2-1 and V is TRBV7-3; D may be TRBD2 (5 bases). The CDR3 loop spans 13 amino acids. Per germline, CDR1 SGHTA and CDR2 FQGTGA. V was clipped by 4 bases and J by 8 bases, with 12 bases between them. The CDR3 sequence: CASSSPLADEQFF. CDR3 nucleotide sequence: TGTGCCAGCAGCTCCCCGCTAGCCGATGAGCAGTTCTTC.

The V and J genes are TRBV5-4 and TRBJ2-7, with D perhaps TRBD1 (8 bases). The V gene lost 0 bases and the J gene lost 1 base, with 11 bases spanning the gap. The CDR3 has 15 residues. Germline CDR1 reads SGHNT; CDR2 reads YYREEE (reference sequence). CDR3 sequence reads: CASSLDRGGSYEQYF. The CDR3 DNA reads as TGTGCCAGCAGCTTGGACAGGGGGGGATCCTACGAGCAGTACTTC. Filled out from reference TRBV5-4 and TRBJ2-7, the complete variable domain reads ETGVTQSPTHLIKTRGQQVTLRCSSQSGHNTVSWYQQALGQGPQFIFQYYREEENGRGNFPPRFSGLQFPNYSSELNVNALELDDSALYLCASSLDRGGSYEQYFGPGTRLTVT.

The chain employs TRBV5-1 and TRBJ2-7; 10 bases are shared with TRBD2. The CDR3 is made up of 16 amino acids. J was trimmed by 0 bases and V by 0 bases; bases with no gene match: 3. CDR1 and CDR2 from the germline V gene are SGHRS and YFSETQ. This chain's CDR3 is CASSLGGTSVSYEQYF. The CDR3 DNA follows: TGCGCCAGCAGCTTGGGGGGGACTAGCGTCTCCTACGAGCAGTACTTC.